A selection of T cell receptor beta chains follows, all from one sample in a study of T cell responses to AZD1222 COVID-19 vaccine. The assay was immunoSEQ multiplex PCR, and TCRdb's table has in-frame clones only and misses some. The profile shows over 100,000 clones, roughly 90% of them singletons. The specimen was peripheral blood, collected on day 0 of AZD1222 vaccination. Receptor source: an adult in good health. Both conserved end residues are part of each CDR3. The D gene is left open where the match is weak. Clone size appears in some rows only: once, few, many, or a class for an expanded clone.

TRBJ1-1	.	.	TRBV19	CASRLNWGYEAFF	TGTGCCAGTAGATTAAATTGGGGGTATGAAGCTTTCTTT
TRBJ1-3	few	.	TRBV10-1	CASSEFPPRGAGNTIYF	TGCGCCAGCAGTGAGTTTCCCCCACGGGGGGCTGGAAACACCATATATTTT
TRBJ2-7	.	.	TRBV27	CASSLGAEQYF	TGTGCCAGCAGTTTGGGGGCCGAGCAGTACTTC
TRBJ2-3	.	TRBD2	TRBV6-2/TRBV6-3	CASSPLAGGSDTQYF	TGTGCCAGCAGTCCCTTAGCGGGGGGCTCGGATACGCAGTATTTT
TRBJ2-3	.	TRBD2	TRBV5-1	CASSFGRGSTDTQYF	TGCGCCAGCAGCTTTGGGCGGGGGAGCACAGATACGCAGTATTTT
TRBJ2-2	few	.	TRBV21-1	CASSKETGRFVGELFF	TGTGCCAGCAGCAAAGAAACCGGTAGATTTGTCGGGGAGCTGTTTTTT
TRBJ2-3	.	.	TRBV3-1/TRBV3-2	CASSLLGGDTQYF	TGTGCCAGCAGCCTCCTTGGGGGGGATACGCAGTATTTT
TRBJ1-1	many	.	TRBV7-3	CASSFVGETEAFF	TGTGCCAGCAGCTTCGTCGGAGAGACTGAAGCTTTCTTT
TRBJ2-5	.	.	TRBV3-1/TRBV3-2	CASSPHRDTRRLQETQYF	TGTGCCAGCAGCCCACATCGGGACACAAGGCGCCTTCAAGAGACCCAGTACTTC
TRBJ1-2	.	TRBD1	TRBV12-3/TRBV12-4	CASSLDRNYGYTF	TGTGCCAGCAGCCTGGACAGGAACTATGGCTACACCTTC
TRBJ2-2	.	TRBD1	TRBV5-1	CASSSQGAGGELFF	TGCGCCAGCAGCTCACAGGGGGCTGGCGGGGAGCTGTTTTTT
TRBJ1-5	.	.	TRBV7-2	CASSSHGGYSNQPQHF	TGTGCCAGCAGCTCACACGGGGGCTATAGCAATCAGCCCCAGCATTTT
TRBJ1-2	.	TRBD1	TRBV6-5	CASSIQGAYGYTF	TGTGCCAGCAGTATACAGGGGGCCTATGGCTACACCTTC
TRBJ2-1	.	.	TRBV5-6	CASSLQGGGWKQFF	TGTGCCAGCAGCCTACAGGGAGGAGGATGGAAGCAGTTCTTC
TRBJ2-2	.	.	TRBV9	CASSVVGTGELFF	TGTGCCAGCAGCGTAGTTGGCACCGGGGAGCTGTTTTTT
TRBJ1-3	.	.	TRBV9	CASSVDSGTAFTSGNTIYF	TGTGCCAGCAGCGTAGACTCCGGGACGGCTTTTACCTCTGGAAACACCATATATTTT
TRBJ2-5	.	TRBD1	TRBV10-3	CAISAGTGETQYF	TGTGCCATCAGCGCCGGGACAGGAGAGACCCAGTACTTC
TRBJ1-1	.	.	TRBV19	CASSARWAYGTEAFF	TGTGCCAGTAGTGCCCGATGGGCTTACGGAACTGAAGCTTTCTTT
TRBJ1-2	.	.	TRBV18	CASSPQGPDGYTF	TGTGCCAGCTCACCGCAGGGTCCGGATGGCTACACCTTC
TRBJ1-5	.	.	TRBV6-5	CASRQSGGRHQPQHF	TGTGCCAGCCGACAATCCGGAGGCCGCCATCAGCCCCAGCATTTT
TRBJ1-1	.	TRBD1	TRBV7-8	CASSKGAITEAFF	TGTGCCAGCAGCAAGGGGGCTATCACTGAAGCTTTCTTT
TRBJ2-4	once	.	TRBV29-1	CSVESVLQNIQYF	TGCAGCGTTGAGTCCGTCCTCCAAAACATTCAGTACTTC
TRBJ1-2	.	TRBD1	TRBV4-1	CASSQDWRTGDGGYTF	TGCGCCAGCAGCCAAGATTGGCGGACAGGGGACGGCGGCTACACCTTC
TRBJ1-6	.	.	TRBV4-3	CASSQACPLANSPLHF	TGCGCCAGCAGCCAGGCATGTCCCTTGGCCAATTCACCCCTCCACTTT
TRBJ1-4	once	TRBD1	TRBV13	CASSLNRPDRELNEKLFF	TGTGCCAGCAGCTTAAATCGACCGGACAGGGAGCTTAATGAAAAACTGTTTTTT
TRBJ2-1	medium-sized	.	TRBV27	CASRLGSNEQFF	TGTGCCAGCAGACTCGGAAGCAATGAGCAGTTCTTC
TRBJ1-4	.	.	TRBV3-1/TRBV3-2	CASSLHRTTNEKLFF	TGTGCCAGCAGCCTTCACAGGACTACTAATGAAAAACTGTTTTTT